This is a list of T cell receptor beta chains from one sample in a study of blood T cell repertoires in COVID-19. Sequencing used immunoSEQ multiplex PCR; TCRdb keeps in-frame clones, though not all of them. The sample carries over 100,000 clones, roughly 78% recorded once. The sequencing input was peripheral blood. All receptors come from a man between 60 and 70 years old with active or convalescent COVID-19. CDR3s include the opening cysteine and the closing phenylalanine or tryptophan. Fields, in order: clone size, J gene, V gene, D gene, CDR3 length, CDR3 DNA, CDR3 protein. D genes are given only for firm matches. Size is stated for part of the rows, as once, few or many counts, or as a class when the clone is expanded.

>-|TRBJ1-2|TRBV28|-|13
TGTGCCAGCAGTTTAGGGCAGGGCTATGGCTACACCTTC
CASSLGQGYGYTF
>few|TRBJ2-1|TRBV2|TRBD2|14
TGTGCCAGCATCCCCGGGACTAGCGGGGGTGAGCAGTTCTTC
CASIPGTSGGEQFF
>-|TRBJ1-5|TRBV19|TRBD1|15
TGTGCCAGTAGTAGTAGGGACAGGGGCATTCAGCCCCAGCATTTT
CASSSRDRGIQPQHF
>-|TRBJ2-2|TRBV6-2/TRBV6-3|-|15
TGTGCCAGCAGTCCCGGACAGCTGAACACCGGGGAGCTGTTTTTT
CASSPGQLNTGELFF
>-|TRBJ2-7|TRBV7-2|-|13
TGTGCCAGCAGCTTAGGACAGGATTACGAGCAGTACTTC
CASSLGQDYEQYF
>few|TRBJ1-1|TRBV7-2|-|14
TGTGCCAGCAGCGCAGGGGTGTGGAACACTGAAGCTTTCTTT
CASSAGVWNTEAFF
>-|TRBJ1-2|TRBV2|-|13
TGTGCCAGCAGCCTGGACAGCCTCTATGGCTACACCTTC
CASSLDSLYGYTF
>-|TRBJ2-1|TRBV2|TRBD2|17
TGTGCCAGCAGTGAAGAGGGAGCGGGAGTTTCCTACAATGAGCAGTTCTTC
CASSEEGAGVSYNEQFF
>-|TRBJ2-1|TRBV15|TRBD2|15
TGTGCCACCAGCAGAGGACTAGCGCAATACAATGAGCAGTTCTTC
CATSRGLAQYNEQFF
>-|TRBJ1-2|TRBV24-1|-|17
TGTGCCACCAGTGGGCGAATCTATCCCTCCTCGGGATATGGCTACACCTTC
CATSGRIYPSSGYGYTF
>-|TRBJ1-1|TRBV6-2/TRBV6-3|-|13
TGTGCCAGCAGTTACAAGGGGGATTTTGAAGCTTTCTTT
CASSYKGDFEAFF
>-|TRBJ2-7|TRBV3-1/TRBV3-2|TRBD2|15
TGTGCCAGCAGCCGCTTCCTAGCGGGGGGAGACGAGCAGTACTTC
CASSRFLAGGDEQYF
>-|TRBJ2-1|TRBV29-1|TRBD2|13
TGCAGCGTGGCCGGGACTACCTACAATGAGCAGTTCTTC
CSVAGTTYNEQFF
>-|TRBJ2-7|TRBV20-1|-|11
TGCAGTGCAGCACAGGGTTTCGAGCAGTACTTC
CSAAQGFEQYF
>-|TRBJ2-6|TRBV29-1|-|14
TGCAGCGTTGCTTTATCTGCTGGGGCCAACGTCCTGACTTTC
CSVALSAGANVLTF
>-|TRBJ2-5|TRBV27|TRBD2|17
TGTGCCAGCAGTTCTGAGACTAGCGGGAGATTCAGCGAGACCCAGTACTTC
CASSSETSGRFSETQYF
>-|TRBJ2-5|TRBV5-6|TRBD1|16
TGTGCCAGCAGCCGGCCGGGACAGGGGTTGGGGGAGACCCAGTACTTC
CASSRPGQGLGETQYF
>-|TRBJ2-2|TRBV27|-|16
TGTGCCAGCAGTTTACAGGGCCAGCTAGACACCGGGGAGCTGTTTTTT
CASSLQGQLDTGELFF
>-|TRBJ2-7|TRBV7-3|TRBD2|13
TGTGCCAGCAGCCCTAGCGGGAGTTACGAGCAGTACTTC
CASSPSGSYEQYF
>-|TRBJ2-2|TRBV19|TRBD2|18
TGTGCCAGTAGTATAGGCGGGGGAGGGGCCGCGAACACCGGGGAGCTGTTTTTT
CASSIGGGGAANTGELFF
>-|TRBJ2-1|TRBV7-9|-|16
TGTGCCAGCAGCTTAGGTAGCGGAAGCTCCTACAATGAGCAGTTCTTC
CASSLGSGSSYNEQFF
>-|TRBJ2-2|TRBV5-4|TRBD1|16
TGTGCCAGCAGCAGATCCGGGACAGCGAACACCGGGGAGCTGTTTTTT
CASSRSGTANTGELFF
>once|TRBJ2-3|TRBV7-3|TRBD1|14
TGTGCCAGCAGCTTACAGGGGGCGTCAGATACGCAGTATTTT
CASSLQGASDTQYF
>-|TRBJ2-2|TRBV6-5|-|15
TGTGCCAGCAGTTACGGGGCAGGGCGAACCGGGGAGCTGTTTTTT
CASSYGAGRTGELFF
>few|TRBJ2-7|TRBV28|-|13
TGTGCCAGCATTAGGGGCTCCACCTACGAGCAGTACTTC
CASIRGSTYEQYF
>-|TRBJ2-7|TRBV5-1|TRBD2|14
TGCGCCAGCAGCTCAGCGGGACGCCCTGGGGAGCAGTACTTC
CASSSAGRPGEQYF
>once|TRBJ2-6|TRBV27|TRBD1|19
TGTGCCAGCAGTTTACCCTCCGGGACAGGGGGCGCCGGGGCCAACGTCCTGACTTTC
CASSLPSGTGGAGANVLTF
>-|TRBJ2-4|TRBV10-3|-|16
TGTGCCATCAGTGAGACCCGGGAGTTAGCCAAAAACATTCAGTACTTC
CAISETRELAKNIQYF
>-|TRBJ1-2|TRBV13|TRBD1|15
TGTGCCAGCAGCTTAGGGGGACAGGGGGCCTATGGCTACACCTTC
CASSLGGQGAYGYTF
>-|TRBJ2-7|TRBV11-1|TRBD2|15
TGTGCCAGCACCTTGGGGGCGGGAGGGCCCTACGAGCAGTACTTC
CASTLGAGGPYEQYF
>-|TRBJ2-7|TRBV28|TRBD2|14
TGTGCCACTACACTAGCGGGGTCCTCCTACGAGCAGTACTTC
CATTLAGSSYEQYF
>-|TRBJ2-6|TRBV30|-|14
TGTGCCTGGAGACCAGGCTCTGGGGCCAACGTCCTGACTTTC
CAWRPGSGANVLTF
>few|TRBJ2-7|TRBV7-9|TRBD1|17
TGTGCCAGCAGCTCGACAGGGGCCTATTCCGCCGATTACGAGCAGTACTTC
CASSSTGAYSADYEQYF
>-|TRBJ1-1|TRBV7-9|-|15
TGTGCCAGCAGCCCTACGAGGATAGGCCACACTGAAGCTTTCTTT
CASSPTRIGHTEAFF
>-|TRBJ2-3|TRBV7-2|-|15
TGTGCCAGCAGCTTGGGAGGTGCTAGCACAGATACGCAGTATTTT
CASSLGGASTDTQYF
>-|TRBJ2-5|TRBV10-1|TRBD2|18
TGCGCCAGCACGGGGGGCGTCGGTAGCGGGAGGGCCATGAAGACCCAGTACTTC
CASTGGVGSGRAMKTQYF